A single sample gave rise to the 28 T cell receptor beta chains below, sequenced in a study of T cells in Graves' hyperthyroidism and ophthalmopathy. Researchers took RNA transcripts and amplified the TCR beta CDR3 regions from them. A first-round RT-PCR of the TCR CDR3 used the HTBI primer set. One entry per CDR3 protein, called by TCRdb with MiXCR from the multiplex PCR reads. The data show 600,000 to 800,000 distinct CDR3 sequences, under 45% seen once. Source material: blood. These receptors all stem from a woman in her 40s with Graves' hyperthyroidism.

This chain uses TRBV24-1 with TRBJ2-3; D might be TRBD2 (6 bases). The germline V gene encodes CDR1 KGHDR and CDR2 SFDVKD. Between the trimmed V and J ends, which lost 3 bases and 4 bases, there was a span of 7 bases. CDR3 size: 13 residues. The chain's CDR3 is CATSDGEADTQYF. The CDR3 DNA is TGTGCCACCAGTGATGGGGAGGCAGATACGCAGTATTTT.

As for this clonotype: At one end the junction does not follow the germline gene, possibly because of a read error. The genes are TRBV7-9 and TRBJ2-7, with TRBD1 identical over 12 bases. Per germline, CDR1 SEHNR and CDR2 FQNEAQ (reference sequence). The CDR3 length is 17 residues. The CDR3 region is CASSQAGTGGRSYEQYF. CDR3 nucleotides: TGCGCCAGCAGCCAGGCCGGGACAGGGGGCCGTTCTTACGAGCAGTACTTC. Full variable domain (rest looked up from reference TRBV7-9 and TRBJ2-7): DTGVSQNPRHKITKRGQNVTFRCDPISEHNRLYWYRQTLGQGPEFLTYFQNEAQLEKSRLLSDRFSAERPKGSFSTLEIQRTEQGDSAMYLCASSQAGTGGRSYEQYFGPGTRLTVT.

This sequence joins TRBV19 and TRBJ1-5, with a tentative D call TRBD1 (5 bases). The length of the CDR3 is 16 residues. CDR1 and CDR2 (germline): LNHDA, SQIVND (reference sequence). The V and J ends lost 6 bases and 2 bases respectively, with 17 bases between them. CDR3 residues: CASSLDRAGGNQPQHF. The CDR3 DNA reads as TGTGCCAGTAGCCTAGATCGGGCGGGGGGCAATCAGCCCCAGCATTTT.

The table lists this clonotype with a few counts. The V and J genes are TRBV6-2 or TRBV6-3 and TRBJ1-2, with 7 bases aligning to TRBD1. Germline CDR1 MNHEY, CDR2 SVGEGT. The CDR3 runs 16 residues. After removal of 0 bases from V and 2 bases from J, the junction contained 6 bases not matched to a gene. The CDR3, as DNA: TGTGCCAGCAGTTACTCGCAAAAGACAGGGAACTATGGCTACACCTTC. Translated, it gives CASSYSQKTGNYGYTF.

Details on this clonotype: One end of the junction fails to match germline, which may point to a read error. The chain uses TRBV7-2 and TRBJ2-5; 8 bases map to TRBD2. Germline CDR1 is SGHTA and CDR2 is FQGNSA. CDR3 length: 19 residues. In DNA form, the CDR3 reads TGCGCCAGCAGCCAAGTCTCCGGGGTAGAACGGGAGGGCAGGGAGACCCAGTACTTC. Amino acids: CASSQVSGVEREGRETQYF. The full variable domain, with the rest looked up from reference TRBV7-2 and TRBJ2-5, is GAGVSQSPSNKVTEKGKDVELRCDPISGHTALYWYRQSLGQGLEFLIYFQGNSAPDKSGLPSDRFSAERTGGSVSTLTIQRTQQEDSAVYLCASSQVSGVEREGRETQYFGPGTRLLVL.

This chain's CDR3 is CASSLVTGELVSFNEQFF. CDR3 sequence (DNA): TGTGCCAGCAGCTTAGTGACCGGTGAGCTAGTTTCATTCAATGAGCAGTTCTTC. The chain uses TRBV7-8 and TRBJ2-1; D uncertain. From germline, CDR1 is SGHVS and CDR2 FQNEAQ. Trimming stripped 1 base from V and 6 bases from J, with 22 bases between. The CDR3 has 18 residues.

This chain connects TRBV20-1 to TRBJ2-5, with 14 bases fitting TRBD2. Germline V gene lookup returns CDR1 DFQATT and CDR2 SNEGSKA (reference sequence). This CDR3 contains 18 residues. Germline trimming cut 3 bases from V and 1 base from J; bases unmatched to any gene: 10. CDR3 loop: CSARTSGGGSLIQETQYF. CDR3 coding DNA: TGCAGTGCTAGGACTAGCGGGGGGGGTTCCCTCATCCAAGAGACCCAGTACTTC.

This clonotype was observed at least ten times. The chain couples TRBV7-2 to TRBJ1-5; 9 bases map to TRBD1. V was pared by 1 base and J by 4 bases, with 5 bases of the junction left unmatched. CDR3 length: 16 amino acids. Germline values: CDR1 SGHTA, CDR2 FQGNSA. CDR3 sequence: CASSLDRGQGNQPQHF. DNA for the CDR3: TGTGCCAGCAGCTTAGACAGGGGGCAGGGGAATCAGCCCCAGCATTTT.

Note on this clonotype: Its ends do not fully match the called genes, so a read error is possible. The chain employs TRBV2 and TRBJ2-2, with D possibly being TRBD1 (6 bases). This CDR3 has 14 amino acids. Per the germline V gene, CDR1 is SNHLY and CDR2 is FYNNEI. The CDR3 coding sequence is TGTGCCATCAGTGAGGCCAGGGGCATAGGGGAGCTGTTTTTT. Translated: CAISEARGIGELFF.

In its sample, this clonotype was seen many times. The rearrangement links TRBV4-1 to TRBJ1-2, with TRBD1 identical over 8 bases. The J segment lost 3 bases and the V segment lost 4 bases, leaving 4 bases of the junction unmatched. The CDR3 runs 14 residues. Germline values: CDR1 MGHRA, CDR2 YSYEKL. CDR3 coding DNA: TGCGCCAGCAGCCCGGAGACAGGGGACTATGGCTACACCTTC. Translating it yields CASSPETGDYGYTF.

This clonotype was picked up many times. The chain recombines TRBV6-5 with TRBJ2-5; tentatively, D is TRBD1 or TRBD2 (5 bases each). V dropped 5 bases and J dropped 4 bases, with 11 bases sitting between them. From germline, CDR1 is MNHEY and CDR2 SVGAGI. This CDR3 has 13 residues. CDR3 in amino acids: CASSPPGAETQYF. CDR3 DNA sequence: TGTGCCAGCAGTCCCCCCGGGGCAGAGACCCAGTACTTC.

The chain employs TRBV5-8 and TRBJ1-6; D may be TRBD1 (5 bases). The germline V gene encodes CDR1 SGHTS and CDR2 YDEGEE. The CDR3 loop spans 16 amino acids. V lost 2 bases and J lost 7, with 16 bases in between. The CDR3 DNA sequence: TGTGCCAGCAGCTTTTTTGGTCGGGGGGTGAATTCACCCCTCCACTTT. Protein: CASSFFGRGVNSPLHF.

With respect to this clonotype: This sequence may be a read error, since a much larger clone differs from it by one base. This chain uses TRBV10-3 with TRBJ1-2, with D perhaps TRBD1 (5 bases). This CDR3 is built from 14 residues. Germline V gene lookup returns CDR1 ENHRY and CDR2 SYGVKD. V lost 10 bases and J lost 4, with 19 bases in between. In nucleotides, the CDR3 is TGTGCCAGCAAGAGAGCAGGGACTAGCTATGGCTACACCTTC. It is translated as CASKRAGTSYGYTF.

CDR3 nucleotide sequence: TGCGCCAGCAGCTTGGACAGGAGGTGGACTGAAGCTTTCTTT. Amino acids: CASSLDRRWTEAFF. The chain employs TRBV5-1 and TRBJ1-1; D might be TRBD1 (5 bases). The CDR3 contains 14 residues. V lost 0 bases, J lost 5 bases, and 11 bases lay in between. Germline CDR1 is SGHRS and CDR2 is YFSETQ.

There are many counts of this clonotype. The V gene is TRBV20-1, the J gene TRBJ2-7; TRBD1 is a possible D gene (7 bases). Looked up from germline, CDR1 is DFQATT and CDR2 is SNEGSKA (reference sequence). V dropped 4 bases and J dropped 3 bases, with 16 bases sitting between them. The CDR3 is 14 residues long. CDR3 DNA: TGCAGTGCTACCCCGGACAGGAGGGACTACGAGCAGTACTTC. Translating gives CSATPDRRDYEQYF.

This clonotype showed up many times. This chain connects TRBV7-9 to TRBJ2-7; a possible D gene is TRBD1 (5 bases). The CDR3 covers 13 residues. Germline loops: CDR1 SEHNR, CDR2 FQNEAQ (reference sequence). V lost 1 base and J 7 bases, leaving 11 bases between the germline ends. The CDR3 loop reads CASSLETVPEQYF. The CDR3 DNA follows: TGTGCCAGCAGCTTAGAGACAGTGCCAGAGCAGTACTTC.

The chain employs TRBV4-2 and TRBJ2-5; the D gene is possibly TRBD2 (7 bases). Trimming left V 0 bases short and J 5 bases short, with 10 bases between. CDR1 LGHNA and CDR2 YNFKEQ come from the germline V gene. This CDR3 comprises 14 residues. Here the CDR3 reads CASSQEQGGETQYF. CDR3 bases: TGTGCCAGCAGCCAAGAACAGGGAGGGGAGACCCAGTACTTC.

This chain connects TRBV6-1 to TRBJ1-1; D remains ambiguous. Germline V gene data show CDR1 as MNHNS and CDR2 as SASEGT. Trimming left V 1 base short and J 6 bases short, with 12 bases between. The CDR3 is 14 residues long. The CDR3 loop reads CASSEGTFSPEAFF. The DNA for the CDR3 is TGTGCCAGCAGTGAAGGAACGTTTTCCCCTGAAGCTTTCTTT.

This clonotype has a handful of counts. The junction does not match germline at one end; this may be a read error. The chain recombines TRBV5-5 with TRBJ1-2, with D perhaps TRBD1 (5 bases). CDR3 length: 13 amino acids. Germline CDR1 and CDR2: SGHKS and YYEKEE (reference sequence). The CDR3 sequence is CTSRRSGAYGYTF. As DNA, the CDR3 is TGTACCAGCAGACGCTCCGGGGCGTATGGCTACACCTTC.

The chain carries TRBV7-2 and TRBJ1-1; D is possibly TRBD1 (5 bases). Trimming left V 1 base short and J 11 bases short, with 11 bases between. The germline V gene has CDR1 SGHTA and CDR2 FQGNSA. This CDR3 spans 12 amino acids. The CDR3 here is CASSLDGGGAFF. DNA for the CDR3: TGTGCCAGCAGCTTAGATGGGGGTGGCGCTTTCTTT.

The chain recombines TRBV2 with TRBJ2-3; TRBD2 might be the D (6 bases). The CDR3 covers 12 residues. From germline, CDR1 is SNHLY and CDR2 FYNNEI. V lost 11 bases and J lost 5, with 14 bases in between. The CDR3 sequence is CAPRGYGDTQYF. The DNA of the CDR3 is TGTGCCCCTCGGGGGTATGGAGATACGCAGTATTTT. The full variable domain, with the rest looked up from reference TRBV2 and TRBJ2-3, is EPEVTQTPSHQVTQMGQEVILRCVPISNHLYFYWYRQILGQKVEFLVSFYNNEISEKSEIFDDQFSVERPDGSNFTLKIRSTKLEDSAMYFCAPRGYGDTQYFGPGTRLTVL.

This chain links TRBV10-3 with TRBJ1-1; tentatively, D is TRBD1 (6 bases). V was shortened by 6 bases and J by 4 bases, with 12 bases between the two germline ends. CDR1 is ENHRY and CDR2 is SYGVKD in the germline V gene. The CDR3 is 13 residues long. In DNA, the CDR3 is TGTGCCATCAGGGTACAGGGTGGCACTGAAGCTTTCTTT. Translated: CAIRVQGGTEAFF.

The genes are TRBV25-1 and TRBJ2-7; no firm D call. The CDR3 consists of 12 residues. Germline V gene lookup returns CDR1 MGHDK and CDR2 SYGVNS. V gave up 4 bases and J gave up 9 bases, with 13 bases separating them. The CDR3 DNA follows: TGTGCCAGCAGTGCCCGGTCGCCACTGCAGTACTTC. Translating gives CASSARSPLQYF.

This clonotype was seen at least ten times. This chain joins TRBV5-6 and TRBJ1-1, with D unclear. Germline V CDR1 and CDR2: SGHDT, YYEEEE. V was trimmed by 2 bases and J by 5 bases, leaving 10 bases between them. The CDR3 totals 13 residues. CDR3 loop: CASSFGGRTEAFF. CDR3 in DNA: TGTGCCAGCAGCTTTGGCGGGCGGACTGAAGCTTTCTTT.

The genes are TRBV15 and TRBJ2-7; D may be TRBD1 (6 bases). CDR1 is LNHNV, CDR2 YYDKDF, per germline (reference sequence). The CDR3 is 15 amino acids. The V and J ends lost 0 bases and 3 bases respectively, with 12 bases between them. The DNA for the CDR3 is TGTGCCACCAGCAGAGATTGGGGACAACTCTACGAGCAGTACTTC. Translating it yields CATSRDWGQLYEQYF.

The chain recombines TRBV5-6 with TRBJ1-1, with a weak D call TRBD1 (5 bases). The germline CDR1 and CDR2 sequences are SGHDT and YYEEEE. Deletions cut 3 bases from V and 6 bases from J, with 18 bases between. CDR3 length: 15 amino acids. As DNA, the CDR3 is TGTGCCAGCAGCTGGGACCCAGGGAATTTCGCTGAAGCTTTCTTT. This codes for CASSWDPGNFAEAFF.

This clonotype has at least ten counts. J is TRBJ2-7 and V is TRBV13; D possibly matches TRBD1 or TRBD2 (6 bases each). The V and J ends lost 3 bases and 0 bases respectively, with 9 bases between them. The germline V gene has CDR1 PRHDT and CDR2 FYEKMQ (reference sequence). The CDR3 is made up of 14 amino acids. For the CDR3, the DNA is TGTGCCAGCAGCTTTAAGGGGGGCTCCTACGAGCAGTACTTC. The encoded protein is CASSFKGGSYEQYF. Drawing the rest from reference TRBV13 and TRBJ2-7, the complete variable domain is AAGVIQSPRHLIKEKRETATLKCYPIPRHDTVYWYQQGPGQDPQFLISFYEKMQSDKGSIPDRFSAQQFSDYHSELNMSSLELGDSALYFCASSFKGGSYEQYFGPGTRLTVT.

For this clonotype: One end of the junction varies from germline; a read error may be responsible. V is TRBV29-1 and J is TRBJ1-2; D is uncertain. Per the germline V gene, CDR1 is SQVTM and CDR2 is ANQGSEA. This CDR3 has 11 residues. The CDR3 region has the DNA TGCAGCGTTGCGTCACGTGGCGGCTGCACCTTC. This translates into CSVASRGGCTF.